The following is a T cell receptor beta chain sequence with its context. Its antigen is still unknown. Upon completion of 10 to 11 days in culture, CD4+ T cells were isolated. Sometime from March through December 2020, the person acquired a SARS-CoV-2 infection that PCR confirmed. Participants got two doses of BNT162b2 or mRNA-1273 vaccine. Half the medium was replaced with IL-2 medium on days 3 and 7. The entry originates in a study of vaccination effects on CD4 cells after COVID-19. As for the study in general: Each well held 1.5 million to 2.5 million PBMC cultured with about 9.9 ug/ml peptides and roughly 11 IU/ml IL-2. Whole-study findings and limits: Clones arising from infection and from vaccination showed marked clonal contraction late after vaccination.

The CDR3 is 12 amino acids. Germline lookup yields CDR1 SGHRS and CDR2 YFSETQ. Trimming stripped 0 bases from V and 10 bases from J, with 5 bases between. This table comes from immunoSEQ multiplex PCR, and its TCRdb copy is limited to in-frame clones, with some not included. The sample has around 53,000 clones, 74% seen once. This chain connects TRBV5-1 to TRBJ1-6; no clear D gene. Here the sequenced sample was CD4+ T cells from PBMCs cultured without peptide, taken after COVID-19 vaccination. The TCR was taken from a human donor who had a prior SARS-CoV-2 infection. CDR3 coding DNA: TGCGCCAGCAGCTTGGAGAGGTCACCCCTCCACTTT. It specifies CASSLERSPLHF.